Below are 32 T cell receptor beta chains sequenced from a single sample in a study of beta chain features in type 1 diabetes. Isolated RNA was reverse transcribed in full, so expressed TCRB transcripts were sequenced. Measured with immunoSEQ multiplex PCR; TCRdb has only the in-frame clones, and not every one. The sample lists 620,000 or so clones; roughly a sixth were seen once. Specimen: naive CD4+ T cells from blood. These receptors all come from a man younger than 35 in good health.

This clone was detected only a few times. V usage is TRBV5-6 and J usage is TRBJ1-5; no clear D. Per the germline V gene, CDR1 is SGHDT and CDR2 is YYEEEE. V lost 0 bases and J 7 bases, leaving 8 bases between the germline ends. The CDR3 has 13 amino acids. CDR3: CASSLGVGQPQHF. The CDR3 coding sequence is TGTGCCAGCAGCTTGGGGGTGGGACAGCCCCAGCATTTT.

The J gene is TRBJ1-2, the V gene TRBV27; 12 nucleotides line up with TRBD1. The CDR3 has 13 amino acids. J gave up 8 bases and V 8 bases, and 6 bases lay outside the gene matches. CDR1 and CDR2 (germline): MNHEY, SMNVEV (reference sequence). The CDR3 nucleotides are TGTGCCAGCCTGGGACAGGGGGCCGGCGGCTACACCTTC. Protein product: CASLGQGAGGYTF.

J is TRBJ1-2 and V is TRBV28, with 8 bases identical to TRBD1. J was trimmed by 10 bases and V by 1 base; bases with no gene match: 5. This CDR3 has 13 residues. The germline CDR1 and CDR2 sequences are MDHEN and SYDVKM. CDR3 in amino acids: CASSLSQGAFYTF. CDR3 nucleotide sequence: TGTGCCAGCAGTTTATCCCAGGGGGCATTCTACACCTTC.

This chain links TRBV7-9 with TRBJ1-1; no definite D call. V lost 3 bases and J 0 bases, leaving 11 bases between the germline ends. CDR3 length equals 15 residues. CDR1 and CDR2 (germline): SEHNR, FQNEAQ (reference sequence). The CDR3 spells CASSLTPGLNTEAFF. The CDR3 nucleotides read TGTGCCAGCAGCTTGACCCCAGGCCTGAACACTGAAGCTTTCTTT.

Only a few counts were recorded for this clone. CDR3 bases: TGTGCCAGCAGCTTAGTAGCGGGGACAGGGAGCGCAGATACGCAGTATTTT. Its protein product is CASSLVAGTGSADTQYF. This rearrangement joins TRBV11-2 to TRBJ2-3; a possible D gene is TRBD1 (9 bases). The CDR3 runs to 17 residues. V lost 1 base, J lost 4 bases, and 18 bases lay in between. Germline CDR1 reads SGHAT; CDR2 reads FQNNGV.

This clone was observed a handful of times. J is TRBJ2-2 and V is TRBV2; weak D call: TRBD2 (6 bases). CDR3 length: 13 residues. Germline V gives CDR1 SNHLY, CDR2 FYNNEI. V gave up 10 bases and J gave up 4 bases, with 13 bases separating them. This CDR3 is CATGGKSTGELFF. The CDR3 DNA is TGTGCCACCGGGGGTAAAAGCACCGGGGAGCTGTTTTTT.

This clone was detected only a few times. The V call is TRBV1, the J call TRBJ1-2; the table assigns TRBD1, which was not confirmed against the DNA. TRBV1 constitutes a pseudogene. CDR3 size: 15 residues. The CDR3: CTSSQQIQGQLGYTF. In nucleotides, the CDR3 is TGCACCAGCAGCCAACAAATACAGGGTCAGCTCGGCTACACCTTC.

This chain uses TRBV5-4 with TRBJ1-5; D gene unclear. Trimming cost V 0 bases and J 6 bases, with 7 bases left between them. Germline V gene sequence: CDR1 SGHNT, CDR2 YYREEE (reference sequence). This CDR3 is 13 amino acids long. The CDR3 coding sequence is TGTGCCAGCAGCTTGGAAGGTACTCAGCCCCAGCATTTT. Residues: CASSLEGTQPQHF. Full variable domain (outside the CDR3, taken from reference TRBV5-4 and TRBJ1-5): ETGVTQSPTHLIKTRGQQVTLRCSSQSGHNTVSWYQQALGQGPQFIFQYYREEENGRGNFPPRFSGLQFPNYSSELNVNALELDDSALYLCASSLEGTQPQHFGDGTRLSIL.

This chain joins TRBV18 and TRBJ1-6, with D possibly TRBD1 on 5 matching bases. The CDR3 length is 18 residues. Trimming pared 3 bases from V and 0 bases from J, leaving 15 bases between. Germline values: CDR1 KGHSH, CDR2 LQKENI. The CDR3 region is CASSPWPGGSSYNSPLHF. The DNA of the CDR3 is TGTGCCAGCTCACCTTGGCCCGGGGGAAGCTCCTATAATTCACCCCTCCACTTT. The full variable domain, completed using reference TRBV18 and TRBJ1-6, is NAGVMQNPRHLVRRRGQEARLRCSPMKGHSHVYWYRQLPEEGLKFMVYLQKENIIDESGMPKERFSAEFPKEGPSILRIQQVVRGDSAAYFCASSPWPGGSSYNSPLHFGNGTRLTVT.

CDR3 sequence: CASNHRTESGGELFF. DNA for the CDR3: TGCGCCAGCAATCACCGGACAGAATCAGGCGGGGAGCTGTTTTTT. The chain is built from TRBV5-1 and TRBJ2-2, with D possibly being TRBD1 (6 bases). Looked up from germline, CDR1 is SGHRS and CDR2 is YFSETQ. The CDR3 has 15 residues. With 6 bases removed from V and 7 bases from J, the gap between germline ends came to 19 bases.

This chain connects TRBV7-9 to TRBJ1-1, with D unresolved. Germline CDR1 reads SEHNR; CDR2 reads FQNEAQ (reference sequence). The V end lost 8 bases, the J end lost 0 bases, and 4 bases lay between the germline ends. This CDR3 is 11 amino acids long. CDR3 sequence (DNA): TGTGCCAGCGGGGTGAACACTGAAGCTTTCTTT. Amino acid sequence: CASGVNTEAFF.

This clone was seen a few times. This chain uses TRBV12-5 with TRBJ1-2, with a weak D call TRBD1 (6 bases). The CDR3 has 16 amino acids. Trimming stripped 5 bases from V and 8 bases from J, with 24 bases between. Germline lookup yields CDR1 LGHNT and CDR2 FRNRAP. The CDR3 DNA reads as TGTGCTAGTGGTATTTCACCGGGACACCAAGGGGACGGCTACACCTTC. Its translation: CASGISPGHQGDGYTF.

This chain joins TRBV20-1 and TRBJ1-6; D is uncertain. V dropped 5 bases and J dropped 11 bases, with 10 bases sitting between them. The CDR3 sequence is 11 residues long. The V gene's germline CDR1 is DFQATT and CDR2 SNEGSKA (reference sequence). The CDR3 loop is CSAAGTAPLHF. The CDR3, as DNA: TGCAGTGCTGCCGGCACCGCACCCCTCCACTTT.

This clone was seen only a few times. The gene calls are TRBV9 and TRBJ1-2; TRBD1 matches 7 bases. CDR3 length equals 14 residues. J gave up 7 bases and V 0 bases, and 6 bases lay outside the gene matches. From germline, CDR1 is SGDLS and CDR2 YYNGEE. The CDR3 DNA reads as TGTGCCAGCAGCGTAGAAGGGGGCATAGGTGGCTACACCTTC. Translation: CASSVEGGIGGYTF.

There are a few counts of this clone. This chain uses TRBV29-1 with TRBJ1-2; D is perhaps TRBD1 (6 bases). V lost 7 bases to trimming and J lost 4 bases, with 16 bases between them. Germline-derived CDR1 and CDR2 are SQVTM and ANQGSEA. The CDR3 has 13 residues. This CDR3 reads CSAQDSPSYGYTF. Written as DNA, the CDR3 is TGCAGCGCCCAGGACAGTCCTAGCTATGGCTACACCTTC.

This chain links TRBV18 with TRBJ1-5; no clear D. Germline V gene lookup returns CDR1 KGHSH and CDR2 LQKENI. The CDR3 extends over 13 amino acids. Deletions cut 1 base from V and 11 bases from J, with 12 bases between. The CDR3 here is CASSPLPAGSQHF. The DNA for the CDR3 is TGTGCCAGCTCACCACTACCAGCGGGCTCCCAGCATTTT. Complete variable domain (other parts from reference TRBV18 and TRBJ1-5): NAGVMQNPRHLVRRRGQEARLRCSPMKGHSHVYWYRQLPEEGLKFMVYLQKENIIDESGMPKERFSAEFPKEGPSILRIQQVVRGDSAAYFCASSPLPAGSQHFGDGTRLSIL.

The V gene is TRBV20-1, the J gene TRBJ2-5; D not resolved. CDR1 DFQATT and CDR2 SNEGSKA come from the germline V gene (reference sequence). The CDR3 sequence is 9 residues long. The V end was cut by 6 bases, the J end by 4 bases, with 3 bases between. DNA of the CDR3: TGCAGTGCCCCAGAGACCCAGTACTTC. This gives the protein CSAPETQYF.

This clone has more than one count but fewer than ten. The chain carries TRBV7-3 and TRBJ1-1; D gene ambiguous. The CDR3 consists of 16 residues. Trimming removed 0 bases at V and 6 bases at J, with 17 bases between. Germline loops: CDR1 SGHTA, CDR2 FQGTGA. The CDR3 coding sequence is TGTGCCAGCAGCTTAACGTCGGGTACGACTGGCGCTGAAGCTTTCTTT. Translation: CASSLTSGTTGAEAFF.

This clone has only a few counts. The chain employs TRBV9 and TRBJ2-2; TRBD1 matches at 7 bases. CDR1 is SGDLS and CDR2 is YYNGEE in the germline V gene. The CDR3 runs 16 residues. Trimming at V came to 2 bases and at J to 6 bases, leaving 10 bases not matched to a gene. CDR3 sequence (DNA): TGTGCCAGCAGCGTTGCTACAGGGGTTTGGGCCGGGGAGCTGTTTTTT. Amino acids: CASSVATGVWAGELFF.

The chain joins TRBV2 to TRBJ2-1; tentatively, D is TRBD1 or TRBD2 (5 bases each). The CDR3 has 15 amino acids. Trimming removed 7 bases at V and 4 bases at J, with 17 bases between. Germline loops: CDR1 SNHLY, CDR2 FYNNEI. The CDR3 DNA reads as TGTGCCAGCATCCGCCGGGACGGCAGTTACAATGAGCAGTTCTTC. Protein sequence: CASIRRDGSYNEQFF. The entire variable domain, with the rest obtained from reference TRBV2 and TRBJ2-1, is as follows: EPEVTQTPSHQVTQMGQEVILRCVPISNHLYFYWYRQILGQKVEFLVSFYNNEISEKSEIFDDQFSVERPDGSNFTLKIRSTKLEDSAMYFCASIRRDGSYNEQFFGPGTRLTVL.

This clone was recorded a few times. This chain links TRBV7-9 with TRBJ2-1; TRBD2 matches at 10 bases. Trimming removed 4 bases from V and 9 bases from J; junction bases left unmatched: 9. Germline values: CDR1 SEHNR, CDR2 FQNEAQ (reference sequence). The CDR3 sequence is 15 residues long. As DNA, the CDR3 is TGTGCCAGCAGCTCCTGGAGACTAGCGGGTGTTGAGCAGTTCTTC. Amino acid sequence: CASSSWRLAGVEQFF.

V and J are TRBV4-3 and TRBJ1-3; D is unresolved. The CDR3 has 15 residues. Germline-derived CDR1 and CDR2 are LGHNA and YSLEER. With 4 bases removed from V and 2 bases from J, the gap between germline ends came to 12 bases. This CDR3 is CASSPEGQAGNTIYF. CDR3 DNA sequence: TGCGCCAGCAGCCCGGAGGGCCAGGCTGGAAACACCATATATTTT.

The chain employs TRBV9 and TRBJ2-7; 7 bases align to TRBD2. This CDR3 has 13 residues. The V gene end was trimmed by 4 bases and the J gene end by 5 bases; junction bases not matched to a gene: 6. CDR1 is SGDLS and CDR2 is YYNGEE in the germline V gene. CDR3 protein: CASSPGGGDEQYF. The CDR3, as DNA: TGTGCCAGCAGCCCGGGGGGAGGGGACGAGCAGTACTTC.

In nucleotides, the CDR3 is TGTGCCAGCAGCTTCACGACAGGCAACTATGGCTACACCTTC. Translation: CASSFTTGNYGYTF. This rearrangement joins TRBV7-2 to TRBJ1-2; TRBD1 might be the D (6 bases). The CDR3 runs 14 residues. CDR1 and CDR2 (germline): SGHTA, FQGNSA. V was trimmed by 3 bases and J by 2 bases, leaving 10 bases between them.

The chain links TRBV18 to TRBJ2-3; a weak D match, TRBD1 (6 bases). CDR1 is KGHSH and CDR2 is LQKENI in the germline V gene. This CDR3 spans 14 amino acids. V was cut by 0 bases and J by 3 bases, with 7 bases left in between. CDR3 protein: CASSPPDRTDTQYF. The CDR3 DNA sequence: TGTGCCAGCTCACCACCGGACAGAACAGATACGCAGTATTTT.

The rearrangement uses TRBV12-5 and TRBJ2-1; the match to TRBD2 covers 11 bases. The CDR3 runs to 15 residues. The V and J ends lost 0 bases and 8 bases, in that order; junction bases with no gene match: 3. Germline lookup yields CDR1 LGHNT and CDR2 FRNRAP. DNA of the CDR3: TGTGCTAGTGGTTTGGTACTAGCGGGAGACGATGAGCAGTTCTTC. As protein: CASGLVLAGDDEQFF.

This clone was picked up a small number of times. V gene TRBV29-1 combines with J gene TRBJ1-2; 11 bases fit TRBD1. J was trimmed by 4 bases and V by 4 bases; bases with no gene match: 2. The CDR3 is 13 residues long. Germline lookup yields CDR1 SQVTM and CDR2 ANQGSEA. The CDR3 nucleotides are TGCAGCGTTGGGACAGGGGGCAGCTATGGCTACACCTTC. Encoded protein: CSVGTGGSYGYTF.

The chain uses TRBV7-2 and TRBJ1-2; the D gene is possibly TRBD1 (5 bases). Germline loops: CDR1 SGHTA, CDR2 FQGNSA. The V gene lost 5 bases and the J gene lost 8 bases, with 15 bases spanning the gap. The CDR3 length is 13 residues. The CDR3 nucleotides are TGTGCCAGCAGCATTCTACCGGGACGCGGCTACACCTTC. Translating gives CASSILPGRGYTF.

Only a few counts were recorded for this clone. The V and J genes are TRBV15 and TRBJ2-1, with 10 bases that match TRBD2. Germline V gene data show CDR1 as LNHNV and CDR2 as YYDKDF (reference sequence). The CDR3 runs 16 residues. With 3 bases clipped from V and 1 base from J, the junction kept 3 bases outside the gene matches. The CDR3 region has the DNA TGTGCCACCAGCAGTTCAGCGGGAGGGTCCTACAATGAGCAGTTCTTC. Protein sequence: CATSSSAGGSYNEQFF.

The DNA for the CDR3 is TGTGCCAGTAGTTCCCCGGGACATGGAAACACCATATATTTT. Its protein product is CASSSPGHGNTIYF. The rearrangement joins TRBV19 to TRBJ1-3; tentatively, D is TRBD1 (6 bases). V gave up 5 bases and J gave up 3 bases, with 11 bases separating them. The CDR3 is 14 residues long. Germline V lookup: CDR1 LNHDA, CDR2 SQIVND (reference sequence).

The rearrangement uses TRBV5-1 and TRBJ2-1; TRBD2 is a possible D gene (5 bases). CDR3 length equals 17 residues. The germline gives CDR1 SGHRS, CDR2 YFSETQ. Trimming took off 3 bases at V and 4 bases at J, with 20 bases between the two ends. The CDR3 spells CASSSNKLVFTYNEQFF. DNA of the CDR3: TGCGCCAGCAGCTCGAACAAACTAGTCTTTACTTACAATGAGCAGTTCTTC.

This clone has just a few counts. The chain links TRBV7-6 to TRBJ2-3; TRBD2 agrees at 13 bases. In germline, CDR1 is SGHVS, CDR2 FNYEAQ. This CDR3 comprises 20 residues. With V trimmed by 4 bases and J by 3 bases, 16 bases remained unmatched. The CDR3 DNA follows: TGTGCCAGCAGCTCCACCTACAGCTTTACTAGCGGGAGGGATACAGATACGCAGTATTTT. Amino acids: CASSSTYSFTSGRDTDTQYF. Combining the CDR3 with reference TRBV7-6 and TRBJ2-3 gives the whole variable domain GAGVSQSPRYKVTKRGQDVALRCDPISGHVSLYWYRQALGQGPEFLTYFNYEAQQDKSGLPNDRFSAERPEGSISTLTIQRTEQRDSAMYRCASSSTYSFTSGRDTDTQYFGPGTRLTVL.